This TCR beta chain was profiled in a study of T-cell reconstitution after alpha-beta-depleted transplantation in children. General observations from the study: Several hundred expanded graft clones reportedly were the source of alpha-beta T cells about two months after transplant.

In this sample, this clonotype turned up many times. Its antigen is still unknown. Unique molecular identifiers were incorporated into the prepared TCRbeta library. TCRdb called the PCR reads again in MiXCR, with one record for every CDR3 protein. Here the sample spans some 220,000 distinct CDR3 sequences, 11% being singletons. V lost 4 bases and J 3 bases, leaving 14 bases between the germline ends. This CDR3 is built from 15 residues. Per the germline V gene, CDR1 is SGHDN and CDR2 is FVKESK. This receptor was obtained from a child in the first two years of life with acute myeloid leukemia, due to receive a stem cell transplant. This rearrangement joins TRBV14 to TRBJ2-3; possible D gene TRBD1, 5 bases. This sample comprised PBMCs, obtained before TCRalphabeta/CD19-depleted stem cell transplant. This chain's CDR3 is CASSPAGLRTDTQYF. The DNA of the CDR3 is TGTGCCAGCAGCCCGGCAGGGTTGCGGACAGATACGCAGTATTTT. Variable domain in full (rest from reference TRBV14 and TRBJ2-3): EAGVTQFPSHSVIEKGQTVTLRCDPISGHDNLYWYRRVMGKEIKFLLHFVKESKQDESGMPNNRFLAERTGGTYSTLKVQPAELEDSGVYFCASSPAGLRTDTQYFGPGTRLTVL.